The 20 T cell receptor beta chains below were found in one sample sequenced in a study of human T cells and chemical hapten exposure. Time point of the sample: patch test 2, 6 weeks after DPC sensitization. Treatment indicated: therapeutic diphenylcyclopropenone sensitization with weekly scalp DPC. TCRdb re-derived calls from the RACE reads in MiXCR, one entry per CDR3 protein. The sample yields about 110,000 distinct CDR3 sequences, 9.2% seen once. The sample consisted of whole blood, taken in connection with sensitization to the hapten diphenylcyclopropenone (DPC). The origin of the receptors is a middle-aged woman with alopecia areata. Some clones in this sample may be carry-over from other donors' samples.

In this sample, this clonotype turned up once. The chain links TRBV7-9 to TRBJ2-3; TRBD2 agrees at 8 bases. This CDR3 has 16 amino acids. V trimming: 2 bases; J trimming: 2 bases; junction bases outside the gene matches: 6. Germline assignment: CDR1 SEHNR and CDR2 FQNEAQ (reference sequence). As DNA, the CDR3 is TGTGCCAGCAGCTTACGTATAGCGGGGTCCACAGATACGCAGTATTTT. It specifies CASSLRIAGSTDTQYF. Together with reference TRBV7-9 and TRBJ2-3, the CDR3 gives the full variable domain: DTGVSQNPRHKITKRGQNVTFRCDPISEHNRLYWYRQTLGQGPEFLTYFQNEAQLEKSRLLSDRFSAERPKGSFSTLEIQRTEQGDSAMYLCASSLRIAGSTDTQYFGPGTRLTVL.

Remarks on this clonotype: A much larger clone lies one base from this, so it may be a read error. The chain links TRBV7-2 to TRBJ2-3; 8 bases map to TRBD2. The CDR3 consists of 17 residues. Trimming removed 5 bases from V and 0 bases from J; junction bases left unmatched: 10. From germline, CDR1 is SGHTA and CDR2 FQGNSA. This CDR3 reads CASSHDRGGPSTDTQYF. Here the CDR3 DNA reads TGTGCCAGCAGCCACGACCGCGGGGGGCCTAGCACAGATACGCAGTATTTT.

The chain employs TRBV20-1 and TRBJ2-1; no clear D gene. This CDR3 contains 10 residues. The germline V gene encodes CDR1 DFQATT and CDR2 SNEGSKA (reference sequence). With 6 bases removed from V and 8 bases from J, the gap between germline ends came to 8 bases. In nucleotides, the CDR3 is TGCAGTGCGTCAGAAGATGAGCAGTTCTTC. It yields the protein CSASEDEQFF.

This clonotype appeared a few times. The chain is built from TRBV11-1 and TRBJ2-5; D unclear. Germline loops: CDR1 SGHAT, CDR2 FQDESV (reference sequence). The V and J ends lost 2 bases and 5 bases respectively, with 21 bases between them. The CDR3 contains 17 residues. This CDR3 is CASSLQVDADAFETQYF. DNA for the CDR3: TGTGCCAGCAGCTTACAGGTTGATGCGGACGCCTTTGAGACCCAGTACTTC.

This clonotype was seen many times. The chain couples TRBV7-8 to TRBJ2-5, with no clear D. Germline CDR1 and CDR2: SGHVS and FQNEAQ. This CDR3 comprises 14 residues. V was cut by 1 base and J by 0 bases, with 6 bases left in between. The chain's CDR3 is CASSLGSNQETQYF. In nucleotides, the CDR3 is TGTGCCAGCAGCTTAGGTAGCAACCAAGAGACCCAGTACTTC.

This clonotype was seen many times. The J gene is TRBJ1-1, the V gene TRBV7-9; D is uncertain. The CDR3 is made up of 13 amino acids. The V end was cut by 8 bases, the J end by 4 bases, with 14 bases between. Germline CDR1 SEHNR, CDR2 FQNEAQ (reference sequence). The CDR3 nucleotides are TGTGCCAGCGCGAATCTTTTGGGCACTGAAGCTTTCTTT. Translation: CASANLLGTEAFF.

This clonotype was seen at least ten times. The gene calls are TRBV11-3 and TRBJ2-2; D gene uncertain. The CDR3 length is 12 residues. Trimming shortened V by 6 bases and J by 4 bases, and 6 bases separated the two germline ends. Germline V gives CDR1 SGHNT, CDR2 YENEEA. The CDR3 loop reads CASRKGTGELFF. For the CDR3, the DNA is TGTGCCAGCAGGAAAGGCACCGGGGAGCTGTTTTTT. The full variable domain, in which reference TRBV11-3 and TRBJ2-2 provide the parts outside the CDR3, is EAGVVQSPRYKIIEKKQPVAFWCNPISGHNTLYWYLQNLGQGPELLIRYENEEAVDDSQLPKDRFSAERLKGVDSTLKIQPAELGDSAVYLCASRKGTGELFFGEGSRLTVL.

The chain uses TRBV30 and TRBJ2-2; no clear D gene. Germline CDR1 is GTSNPN and CDR2 is SVGIG (reference sequence). V lost 3 bases, J lost 6 bases, and 5 bases lay in between. There are 11 residues in the CDR3. The CDR3 nucleotides are TGTGCCTGGAGCGGGCCCGGGGAGCTGTTTTTT. Amino acid sequence: CAWSGPGELFF.

This clonotype has just a few counts. The V and J genes are TRBV19 and TRBJ2-7, with TRBD1 matching over 8 bases. V was pared by 2 bases and J by 1 base, with 4 bases of the junction left unmatched. The CDR3 has 15 amino acids. Per the germline V gene, CDR1 is LNHDA and CDR2 is SQIVND (reference sequence). The DNA for the CDR3 is TGTGCCAGTAGTATACAGGACAGGGAATCCTACGAGCAGTACTTC. It yields the protein CASSIQDRESYEQYF.

As concerns this clonotype: This could be a read error, since a much larger clone is one nucleotide away. The V call is TRBV7-9, the J call TRBJ2-6; no definite D call. CDR3 length equals 19 residues. The V gene's germline CDR1 is SEHNR and CDR2 FQNEAQ (reference sequence). The CDR3 loop is CASSFAGSRSISGTNVLTF. The CDR3 DNA follows: TGTGCCAGCAGCTTTGCCGGGTCCCGTTCAATCTCTGGGACCAACGTCCTGACTTTC.

This clonotype was counted at least ten times. The gene calls are TRBV19 and TRBJ2-4; D could derive from TRBD1 or TRBD2 (5 bases each). The CDR3 contains 14 residues. Germline V CDR1 and CDR2: LNHDA, SQIVND (reference sequence). V lost 3 bases to trimming and J lost 7 bases, with 13 bases between them. CDR3: CASSMWGWRNIQYF. CDR3 bases: TGTGCCAGTAGTATGTGGGGCTGGAGGAACATTCAGTACTTC.

The rearrangement joins TRBV6-2 or TRBV6-3 to TRBJ1-6; D not certain. The CDR3 totals 11 residues. V lost 2 bases to trimming and J lost 11 bases, with 4 bases between them. Germline V CDR1 and CDR2: MNHEY, SVGEGT. The CDR3 sequence: CASSYMTPLHF. Written as DNA, the CDR3 is TGTGCCAGCAGTTACATGACACCCCTCCACTTT.

The V call is TRBV11-2, the J call TRBJ2-7; TRBD1 is a possible D gene (6 bases). Trimming removed 1 base from V and 8 bases from J, with 12 bases in between. The CDR3 has 13 residues. CDR1 SGHAT and CDR2 FQNNGV come from the germline V gene. CDR3 in DNA: TGTGCCAGCAGCTTAGCAGGGGCAGCCAAGCAGTACTTC. Translating gives CASSLAGAAKQYF.

This rearrangement joins TRBV5-1 to TRBJ2-7; TRBD1 matches 10 bases. The trim removed 2 bases at V and 2 bases at J, leaving 4 bases unmatched. Germline V gene data show CDR1 as SGHRS and CDR2 as YFSETQ. This CDR3 has 15 amino acids. CDR3 in DNA: TGCGCCAGCAGCTTTGGCGGGACAGGGGCCTACGAGCAGTACTTC. Protein sequence: CASSFGGTGAYEQYF.

This clonotype was seen at least ten times. V and J are TRBV12-3 or TRBV12-4 and TRBJ1-3; 7 positions match TRBD1. The V segment lost 5 bases and the J segment 5 bases; nucleotides outside the gene matches: 6. This CDR3 contains 14 residues. The CDR3 region has the DNA TGTGCCAGCAGTCCTCAGACAGGGAGAAACACCATATATTTT. Its translation is CASSPQTGRNTIYF.

The chain couples TRBV27 to TRBJ1-5; 7 positions agree with TRBD1. With 2 bases clipped from V and 6 bases from J, the junction kept 1 base outside the gene matches. The germline CDR1 and CDR2 sequences are MNHEY and SMNVEV (reference sequence). The CDR3 runs to 13 residues. For the CDR3, the DNA is TGTGCCAGCAGTTTAGACAGGGTTCAGCCCCAGCATTTT. This sequence encodes CASSLDRVQPQHF.

This clonotype has ten or more counts. This chain connects TRBV6-2 or TRBV6-3 to TRBJ1-2, with unresolved D. This CDR3 is 18 amino acids long. With 0 bases removed from V and 4 bases from J, the gap between germline ends came to 21 bases. Germline loops: CDR1 MNHEY, CDR2 SVGEGT. CDR3 bases: TGTGCCAGCAGTTACTCGAGGAGCCCCGGGGTTTCGATCTATGGCTACACCTTC. It encodes CASSYSRSPGVSIYGYTF.

This clonotype has more than one count but fewer than ten. The chain uses TRBV6-2 or TRBV6-3 and TRBJ1-3; D is uncertain. The V gene lost 6 bases and the J gene lost 0 bases, with 12 bases spanning the gap. Per the germline V gene, CDR1 is MNHEY and CDR2 is SVGEGT. This CDR3 region has 15 residues. CDR3 in amino acids: CASRPTGSSGNTIYF. In DNA, the CDR3 is TGTGCCAGCAGACCGACTGGGAGCTCTGGAAACACCATATATTTT.

The chain is built from TRBV7-9 and TRBJ1-6; unclear D gene. V lost 7 bases, J lost 0 bases, and 10 bases lay in between. The CDR3 length is 15 residues. Looked up from germline, CDR1 is SEHNR and CDR2 is FQNEAQ (reference sequence). The chain's CDR3 is CASTTESSYNSPLHF. CDR3 coding DNA: TGTGCCAGCACGACGGAGAGCTCCTATAATTCACCCCTCCACTTT.

This clonotype has a handful of counts. The chain links TRBV20-1 to TRBJ2-7, with 14 bases that match TRBD2. The trim removed 5 bases at V and 9 bases at J, leaving 18 bases unmatched. The CDR3 loop spans 17 amino acids. CDR1 DFQATT and CDR2 SNEGSKA come from the germline V gene (reference sequence). CDR3 DNA sequence: TGCAGTGCTCGTGCGGGGACTAGCGGGGGCCTGGGCCGGGGGCAGTACTTC. It translates to CSARAGTSGGLGRGQYF.